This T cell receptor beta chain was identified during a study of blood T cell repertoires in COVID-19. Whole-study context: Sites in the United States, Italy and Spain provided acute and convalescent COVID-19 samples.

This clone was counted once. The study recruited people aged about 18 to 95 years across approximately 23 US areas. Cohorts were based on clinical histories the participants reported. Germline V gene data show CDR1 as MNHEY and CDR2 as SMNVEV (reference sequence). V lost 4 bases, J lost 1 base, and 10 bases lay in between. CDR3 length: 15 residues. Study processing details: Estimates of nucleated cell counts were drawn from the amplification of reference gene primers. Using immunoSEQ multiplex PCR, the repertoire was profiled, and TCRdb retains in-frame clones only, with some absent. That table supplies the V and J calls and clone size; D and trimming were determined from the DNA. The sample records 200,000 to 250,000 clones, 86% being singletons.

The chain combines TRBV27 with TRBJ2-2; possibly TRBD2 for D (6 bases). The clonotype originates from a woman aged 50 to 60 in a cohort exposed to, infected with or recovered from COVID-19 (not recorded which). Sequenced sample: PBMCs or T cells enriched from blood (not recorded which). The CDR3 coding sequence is TGTGCCAGCAGTTCAGGACTATTGAACACCGGGGAGCTGTTTTTT. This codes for CASSSGLLNTGELFF.